These 3 T cell receptor beta chains originate from one sample sequenced in a study of blood T cell repertoires in COVID-19. Profiled with immunoSEQ multiplex PCR; TCRdb holds only in-frame clones, not every one. The profile shows fewer than 300,000 clones, around 84% of them singletons. Sequencing was performed on PBMCs or T cells enriched from blood (not recorded which). Every receptor here comes from a man aged 40-50 years who had been exposed to COVID-19.

The chain has TRBV5-1 and TRBJ2-1; perhaps TRBD2 as D (6 bases). V lost 0 bases and J lost 6, with 13 bases in between. Looked up from germline, CDR1 is SGHRS and CDR2 is YFSETQ. There are 15 residues in the CDR3. The CDR3 nucleotides read TGCGCCAGCAGCTTGGGGGACTTCCAGACCAATGAGCAGTTCTTC. This encodes CASSLGDFQTNEQFF.

The chain recombines TRBV7-3 with TRBJ2-7, with D possibly being TRBD1 (6 bases). Deletions cut 2 bases from V and 3 bases from J, with 23 bases between. There are 18 residues in the CDR3. Germline V lookup: CDR1 SGHTA, CDR2 FQGTGA. CDR3 DNA: TGTGCCAGCAGCTTAGGAACAGGGCCGGTACTCAAAGACTACGAGCAGTACTTC. Its translation is CASSLGTGPVLKDYEQYF.

The V call is TRBV7-8, the J call TRBJ1-5, with D unclear. Germline V gene data show CDR1 as SGHVS and CDR2 as FQNEAQ. V lost 0 bases, J lost 2 bases, and 8 bases lay in between. The CDR3 contains 15 residues. Written as DNA, the CDR3 is TGTGCCAGCAGCTTAGCCCCCTATGGCAATCAGCCCCAGCATTTT. The encoded protein is CASSLAPYGNQPQHF.